Below are 15 T cell receptor beta chains sequenced from a single sample in a study of graft-versus-host responses after intestinal transplantation. Generated by immunoSEQ multiplex PCR, the TCRdb table keeps only in-frame clones and is missing some. This sample yields about 39,000 clones, of which over 85% are seen a single time; about 4% belongs to the top ten. The sample consisted of PBMCs, taken roughly 110 weeks after intestinal transplantation. The receptors here all came from a human patient who received an intestinal transplant, so some T cells may come from the graft donor.

The V and J genes are TRBV6-5 and TRBJ1-1; maybe TRBD1 (5 bases). The CDR3 runs 13 residues. The V end was cut by 5 bases, the J end by 1 base, with 8 bases between. Germline CDR1 MNHEY, CDR2 SVGAGI. CDR3 loop: CASSPRENTEAFF. CDR3 nucleotide sequence: TGTGCCAGCAGTCCCAGGGAGAACACTGAAGCTTTCTTT.

The CDR3 DNA reads as TGTGCCAGCAGCCGGCCCTCTACAGATACGCAGTATTTT. Amino acids: CASSRPSTDTQYF. The chain has TRBV7-6 and TRBJ2-3; D is unresolved. In germline, CDR1 is SGHVS, CDR2 FNYEAQ. The CDR3 contains 13 residues. V was shortened by 5 bases and J by 3 bases, with 9 bases between the two germline ends.

This clone occurred once. V is TRBV5-6 and J is TRBJ2-7; D perhaps matches TRBD1 (5 bases). Trimming left V 0 bases short and J 4 bases short, with 14 bases between. In germline, CDR1 is SGHDT, CDR2 YYEEEE. This CDR3 has 15 residues. The CDR3 bases are TGTGCCAGCAGCTTGGCCATAGGACAACTGTACGAGCAGTACTTC. It is translated as CASSLAIGQLYEQYF.

Notes on this clone: Other DNA sequences in the sample encode the same CDR3. The chain combines TRBV2 with TRBJ2-7; 7 bases line up with TRBD1. The CDR3 has 15 residues. CDR1 and CDR2 from the germline V gene are SNHLY and FYNNEI. The junction had 3 bases not matched to a gene; V was cut back by 1 base and J by 0 bases. This CDR3 reads CASSEEAGGSYEQYF. The CDR3 DNA is TGTGCCAGCAGTGAAGAGGCAGGGGGCTCCTACGAGCAGTACTTC.

The CDR3 loop is CAIRKPSGGSYEQYF. As DNA, the CDR3 is TGTGCCATCAGAAAACCTAGCGGGGGATCGTACGAGCAGTACTTC. This chain uses TRBV6-1 with TRBJ2-7; 10 bases fit TRBD2. V lost 10 bases, J lost 4 bases, and 13 bases stayed unmatched. The CDR3 totals 15 residues. Germline CDR1 is MNHNS and CDR2 is SASEGT.

V and J are TRBV11-2 and TRBJ2-2; no clear D. The CDR3 runs 14 residues. With 1 base removed from V and 4 bases from J, the gap between germline ends came to 7 bases. Germline loops: CDR1 SGHAT, CDR2 FQNNGV. CDR3: CASSLVTGTGELFF. The CDR3 DNA reads as TGTGCCAGCAGCTTAGTGACCGGCACCGGGGAGCTGTTTTTT.

By share, this clone ranks as large (0.1 to 1%). Distinct nucleotide sequences in the sample also encode this CDR3. This chain connects TRBV7-9 to TRBJ1-1; D gene ambiguous. The ends were cut back, 6 bases at V and 8 bases at J, with 10 bases in the middle. CDR1 and CDR2 from the germline V gene are SEHNR and FQNEAQ (reference sequence). The CDR3 is made up of 11 amino acids. Here the CDR3 DNA reads TGTGCCAGCAGTCGGACCTTGGAAGCTTTCTTT. Its translation: CASSRTLEAFF. The full variable domain, rest sourced from reference TRBV7-9 and TRBJ1-1, is DTGVSQNPRHKITKRGQNVTFRCDPISEHNRLYWYRQTLGQGPEFLTYFQNEAQLEKSRLLSDRFSAERPKGSFSTLEIQRTEQGDSAMYLCASSRTLEAFFGQGTRLTVV.

The V gene is TRBV9, the J gene TRBJ2-3; 12 nucleotides line up with TRBD2. V gave up 3 bases and J gave up 9 bases; unmatched junction bases: 17. This CDR3 is 18 amino acids long. CDR1 and CDR2 (germline): SGDLS, YYNGEE. Here the CDR3 reads CASSAPTGLAGGAQTQYF. The CDR3 bases are TGTGCCAGCAGCGCGCCGACGGGACTAGCGGGCGGGGCACAAACGCAGTATTTT.

The gene calls are TRBV14 and TRBJ2-2; no clear D gene. The V end lost 0 bases, the J end lost 9 bases, and 8 bases lay between the germline ends. This CDR3 is 13 amino acids long. The germline CDR1 and CDR2 sequences are SGHDN and FVKESK. CDR3 DNA: TGTGCCAGCAGCCAAGAAGGACGCCGGGAGCTGTTTTTT. Protein: CASSQEGRRELFF.

A single count supports this clone. The chain recombines TRBV11-1 with TRBJ2-7, with a weak D call TRBD2 (6 bases). The length of the CDR3 is 12 residues. The V gene's germline CDR1 is SGHAT and CDR2 FQDESV (reference sequence). Trimming shortened V by 3 bases and J by 6 bases, and 9 bases separated the two germline ends. DNA for the CDR3: TGTGCCAGCAGCTTGTTGGGGGGCGAGCAGTACTTC. Translated: CASSLLGGEQYF.

On this clone: Mismatch with germline at one junction end may stem from a read error. The CDR3 here is CASSVGLAGASGELFF. The CDR3, as DNA: TGTGCCAGCAGCGTAGGACTAGCGGGAGCGTCCGGGGAGCTGTTTTTT. The rearrangement joins TRBV13 to TRBJ2-2; 13 bases map to TRBD2. The V gene's germline CDR1 is PRHDT and CDR2 FYEKMQ (reference sequence). The CDR3 contains 16 residues.

DNA of the CDR3: TGTGCCAGCAGTACAACGGGAGCTAACTATGGCTACACCTTC. Translation gives CASSTTGANYGYTF. The genes are TRBV28 and TRBJ1-2; D gene unclear. CDR1 and CDR2 (germline): MDHEN, SYDVKM. The CDR3 totals 14 residues. Between the trimmed V and J ends, which lost 5 bases and 0 bases, there was a span of 10 bases.

The chain is built from TRBV6-1 and TRBJ2-5, with 7 nucleotides matching TRBD2. The CDR3 runs 14 residues. Germline V gene lookup returns CDR1 MNHNS and CDR2 SASEGT. Trimming cost V 4 bases and J 1 base; bases outside gene matches: 3. CDR3 DNA: TGTGCCAGCAGTGTCCAGCGGGGCCAAGAGACCCAGTACTTC. Its protein product is CASSVQRGQETQYF.

This sequence joins TRBV10-1 and TRBJ2-3, with TRBD1 matching 7 bases. Germline assignment: CDR1 WNHNN and CDR2 SYGVQD (reference sequence). V was pared by 6 bases and J by 5 bases, with 5 bases of the junction left unmatched. The CDR3 spans 13 residues. CDR3 in amino acids: CASSDRAGDTQYF. CDR3 nucleotides: TGCGCCAGCAGCGACAGGGCGGGAGATACGCAGTATTTT.

The rearrangement links TRBV28 to TRBJ2-7; D is unresolved. The germline gives CDR1 MDHEN, CDR2 SYDVKM. CDR3 size: 15 residues. Trimming removed 1 base from V and 3 bases from J, with 13 bases in between. CDR3 nucleotide sequence: TGTGCCAGCAGTTTATCGGTACCTAACTACTACGAGCAGTACTTC. This codes for CASSLSVPNYYEQYF.